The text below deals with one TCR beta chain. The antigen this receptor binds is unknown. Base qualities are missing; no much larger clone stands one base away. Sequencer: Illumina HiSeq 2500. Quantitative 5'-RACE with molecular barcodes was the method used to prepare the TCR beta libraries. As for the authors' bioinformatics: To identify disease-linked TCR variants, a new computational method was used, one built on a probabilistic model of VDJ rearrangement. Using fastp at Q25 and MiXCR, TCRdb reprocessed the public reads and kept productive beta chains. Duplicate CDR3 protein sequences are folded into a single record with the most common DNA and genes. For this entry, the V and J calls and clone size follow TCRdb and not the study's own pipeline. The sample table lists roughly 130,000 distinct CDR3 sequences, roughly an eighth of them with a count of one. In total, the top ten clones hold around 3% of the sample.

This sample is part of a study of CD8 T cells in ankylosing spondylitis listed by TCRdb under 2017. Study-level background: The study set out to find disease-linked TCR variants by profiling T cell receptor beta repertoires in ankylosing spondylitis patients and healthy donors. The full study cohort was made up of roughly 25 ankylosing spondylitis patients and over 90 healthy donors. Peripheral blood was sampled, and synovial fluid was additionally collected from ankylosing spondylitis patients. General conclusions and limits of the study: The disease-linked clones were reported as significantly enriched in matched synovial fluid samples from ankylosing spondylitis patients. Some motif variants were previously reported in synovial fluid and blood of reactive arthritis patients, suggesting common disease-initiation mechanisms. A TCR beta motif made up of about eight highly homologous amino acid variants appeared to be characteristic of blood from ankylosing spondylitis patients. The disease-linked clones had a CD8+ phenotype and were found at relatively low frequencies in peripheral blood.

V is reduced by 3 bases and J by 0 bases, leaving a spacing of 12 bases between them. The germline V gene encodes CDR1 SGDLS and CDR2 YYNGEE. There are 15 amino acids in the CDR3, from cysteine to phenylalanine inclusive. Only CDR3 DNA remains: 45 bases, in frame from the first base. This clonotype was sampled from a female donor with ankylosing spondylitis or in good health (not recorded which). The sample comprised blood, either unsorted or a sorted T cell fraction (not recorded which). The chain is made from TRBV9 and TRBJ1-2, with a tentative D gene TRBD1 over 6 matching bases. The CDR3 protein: CASSATGQPNYGYTF. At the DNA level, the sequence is TGTGCCAGCAGCGCGACAGGCCAACCTAACTATGGCTACACCTTC.